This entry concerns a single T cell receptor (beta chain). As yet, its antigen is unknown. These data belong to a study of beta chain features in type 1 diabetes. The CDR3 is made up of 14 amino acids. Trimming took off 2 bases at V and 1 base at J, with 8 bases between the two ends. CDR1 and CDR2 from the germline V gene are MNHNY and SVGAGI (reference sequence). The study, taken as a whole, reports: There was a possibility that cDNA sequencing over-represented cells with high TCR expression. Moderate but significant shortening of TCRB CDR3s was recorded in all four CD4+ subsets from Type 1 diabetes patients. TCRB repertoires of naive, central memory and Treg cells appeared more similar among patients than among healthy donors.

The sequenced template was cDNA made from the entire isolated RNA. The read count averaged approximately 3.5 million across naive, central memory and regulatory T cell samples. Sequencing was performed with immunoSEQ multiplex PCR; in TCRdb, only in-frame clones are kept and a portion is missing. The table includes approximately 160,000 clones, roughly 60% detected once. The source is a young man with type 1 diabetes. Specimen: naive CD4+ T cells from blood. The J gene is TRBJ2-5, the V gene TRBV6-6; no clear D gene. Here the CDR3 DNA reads TGTGCCAGCAGTTACGGTTACTCCCAAGAGACCCAGTACTTC. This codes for CASSYGYSQETQYF.